A selection of T cell receptor beta chains follows, all from one sample in a study of blood T cell repertoires in COVID-19. TCRdb's table, derived via immunoSEQ multiplex PCR, lists solely in-frame clones and lacks some. Of under 250,000 clones in the sample, approximately 88% are singletons; the top ten hold roughly 3%. Material: PBMCs or T cells enriched from blood (not recorded which). All receptors derive from a woman aged 40 to 50 who had been exposed to COVID-19. CDR3s include the opening cysteine and the closing phenylalanine or tryptophan.

V: TRBV2; J: TRBJ1-1; CDR3: CASSGQGRNTEAFF
V: TRBV2; J: TRBJ1-2; CDR3: CASSVGQGNYGYTF
V: TRBV5-6; J: TRBJ2-1; CDR3: CASSLGLNPNDEQFF
V: TRBV27; J: TRBJ1-6; CDR3: CASSFGTAHSPLHF
V: TRBV11-3; J: TRBJ1-3; CDR3: CASSLREGAGNTIYF
V: TRBV7-2; J: TRBJ2-1; CDR3: CASSLVRGVSYNEQFF
V: TRBV14; J: TRBJ1-4; CDR3: CASSQAGGTGVEKLFF
V: TRBV19; J: TRBJ2-1; CDR3: CASTPTGTSGGNEQFF
V: TRBV5-4; J: TRBJ1-1; CDR3: CASSSPYAEAFF
V: TRBV18; J: TRBJ2-3; CDR3: CASSPRLAGSTDTQYF
V: TRBV10-3; J: TRBJ1-3; CDR3: CAISYGLDGSGNTIYF
V: TRBV27; J: TRBJ1-6; CDR3: CASSIDRLSPLHF
V: TRBV12-2; J: TRBJ1-1; CDR3: CASRGSDRWNTEAFF
V: TRBV7-9; J: TRBJ1-1; CDR3: CASSSGQGVTEAFF
V: TRBV11-3; J: TRBJ2-1; CDR3: CASSQFLAGGRNEQFF
V: TRBV30; J: TRBJ1-5; CDR3: CAWTANQGIRQPQHF
V: TRBV4-2; J: TRBJ2-3; CDR3: CASSQEEADTQYF
V: TRBV11-1; J: TRBJ1-1; CDR3: CASSFDRGPGDTEAFF
V: TRBV28; J: TRBJ1-3; CDR3: CASSLGFSGNTIYF
V: TRBV11-3; J: TRBJ1-1; CDR3: CASSFDRNTEAFF
V: TRBV4-2; J: TRBJ2-1; CDR3: CASSLRLAGGLNEQFF
V: TRBV28; J: TRBJ1-2; CDR3: CASSTGQVFYGYTF
V: TRBV28; J: TRBJ1-3; CDR3: CASSTLTGGRWWGNTIYF
V: TRBV7-9; J: TRBJ2-1; CDR3: CASGSGSGGYNEQFF
V: TRBV10-3; J: TRBJ1-2; CDR3: CAISESPGANYGYTF
V: TRBV30; J: TRBJ2-1; CDR3: CAWRRTSGGRNEQFF